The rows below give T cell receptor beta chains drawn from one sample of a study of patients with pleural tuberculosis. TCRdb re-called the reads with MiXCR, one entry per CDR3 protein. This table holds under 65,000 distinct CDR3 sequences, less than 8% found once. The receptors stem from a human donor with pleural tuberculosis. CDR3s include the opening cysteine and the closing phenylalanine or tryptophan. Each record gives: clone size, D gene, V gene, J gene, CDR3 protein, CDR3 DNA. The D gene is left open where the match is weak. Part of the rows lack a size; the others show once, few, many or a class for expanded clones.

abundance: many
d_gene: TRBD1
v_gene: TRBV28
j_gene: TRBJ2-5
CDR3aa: CASSLILQGAGETQYF
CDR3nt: TGTGCCAGCAGTTTAATTTTGCAGGGGGCAGGAGAGACCCAGTACTTC

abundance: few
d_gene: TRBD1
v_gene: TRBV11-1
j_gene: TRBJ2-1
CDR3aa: CASSLAARGQNNEQFF
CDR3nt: TGTGCCAGCAGCTTAGCCGCCAGGGGGCAAAACAATGAGCAGTTCTTC

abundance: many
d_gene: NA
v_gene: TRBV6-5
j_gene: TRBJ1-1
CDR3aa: CASGFAAEAFF
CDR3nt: TGTGCCAGCGGTTTTGCGGCTGAAGCTTTCTTT

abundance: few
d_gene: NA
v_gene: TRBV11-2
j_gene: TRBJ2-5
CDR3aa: CASTIKGLQETQYF
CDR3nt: TGTGCCAGCACCATAAAAGGACTACAAGAGACCCAGTACTTC

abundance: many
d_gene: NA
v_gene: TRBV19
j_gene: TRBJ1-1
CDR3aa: CASSIRDTEAFF
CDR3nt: TGTGCCAGTAGTATCCGGGACACTGAAGCTTTCTTT

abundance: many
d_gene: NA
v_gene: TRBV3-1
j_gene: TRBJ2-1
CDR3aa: CASSQGRDLEQFF
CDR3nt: TGTGCCAGCAGCCAAGGGAGGGACCTCGAGCAGTTCTTC

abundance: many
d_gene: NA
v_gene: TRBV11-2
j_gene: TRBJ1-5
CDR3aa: CASSAAGGNNQPQHF
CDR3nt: TGTGCCAGCAGCGCGGCGGGCGGTAACAATCAGCCCCAGCATTTT

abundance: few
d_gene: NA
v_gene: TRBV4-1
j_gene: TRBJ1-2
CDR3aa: CASSQDREQFYGYTF
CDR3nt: TGCGCCAGCAGCCAAGATCGGGAACAGTTCTATGGCTACACCTTC

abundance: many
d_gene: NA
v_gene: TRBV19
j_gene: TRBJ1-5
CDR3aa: CASDSLDNQPQHF
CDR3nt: TGTGCCAGCGACAGTTTAGACAATCAGCCCCAGCATTTT

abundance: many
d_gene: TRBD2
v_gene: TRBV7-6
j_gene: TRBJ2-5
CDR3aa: CASSLDGLAVETQYF
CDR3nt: TGTGCTAGCAGCTTAGATGGACTAGCTGTAGAGACCCAGTACTTC

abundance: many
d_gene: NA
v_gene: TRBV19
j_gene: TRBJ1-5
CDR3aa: CASSAGVNQPQHF
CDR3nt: TGTGCCAGTAGTGCAGGGGTCAATCAGCCCCAGCATTTT

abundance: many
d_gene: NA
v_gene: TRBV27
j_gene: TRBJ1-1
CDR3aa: CASSLGGLTEAFF
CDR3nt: TGTGCCAGCAGCCTTGGCGGTCTGACTGAAGCTTTCTTT

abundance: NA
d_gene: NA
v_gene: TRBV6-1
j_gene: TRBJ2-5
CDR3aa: CASSKSGGETQYF
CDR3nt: TGTGCCAGCAGCAAGTCTGGGGGAGAGACCCAGTACTTC

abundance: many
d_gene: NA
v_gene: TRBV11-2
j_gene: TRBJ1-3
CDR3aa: CASSRRDGGNTIYF
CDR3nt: TGTGCCAGCAGCCGCCGGGACGGTGGAAACACCATATATTTT

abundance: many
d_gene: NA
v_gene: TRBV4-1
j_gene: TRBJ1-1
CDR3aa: CASSQDPGLMNTEAFF
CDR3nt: TGCGCCAGCAGCCAAGATCCGGGACTCATGAACACTGAAGCTTTCTTT

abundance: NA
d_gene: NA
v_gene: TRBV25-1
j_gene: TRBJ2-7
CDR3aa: CASRPTGTPISYEQYF
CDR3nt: TGTGCCAGCCGCCCGACGGGCACACCAATCTCCTACGAGCAGTACTTC

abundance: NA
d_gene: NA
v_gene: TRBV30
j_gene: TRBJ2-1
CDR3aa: CAWTSEDYNEQFF
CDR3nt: TGTGCCTGGACTAGCGAGGATTACAATGAGCAGTTCTTC

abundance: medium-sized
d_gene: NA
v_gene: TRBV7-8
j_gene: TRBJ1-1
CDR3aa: CASSLTGGTEAFF
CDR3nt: TGTGCCAGCAGCTTAACTGGTGGGACTGAAGCTTTCTTT

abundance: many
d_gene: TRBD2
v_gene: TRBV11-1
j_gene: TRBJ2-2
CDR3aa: CASSWTSAGELFF
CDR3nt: TGTGCCAGCAGCTGGACTAGCGCCGGGGAGCTGTTTTTT

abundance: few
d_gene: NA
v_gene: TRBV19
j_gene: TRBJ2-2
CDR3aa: CASNPNTGELFF
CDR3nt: TGTGCCAGTAACCCGAACACCGGGGAGCTGTTTTTT

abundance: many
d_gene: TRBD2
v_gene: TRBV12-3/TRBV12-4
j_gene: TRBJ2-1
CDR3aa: CASSSPRPSGRNEQFF
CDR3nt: TGTGCCAGCAGTTCCCCACGGCCTAGCGGGAGAAATGAGCAGTTCTTC

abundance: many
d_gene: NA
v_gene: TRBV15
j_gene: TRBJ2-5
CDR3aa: CATSRDLGEETQYF
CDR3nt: TGTGCCACCAGCAGAGATCTGGGGGAGGAGACCCAGTACTTC

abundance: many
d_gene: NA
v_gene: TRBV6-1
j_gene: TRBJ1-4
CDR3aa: CASTRGDIEKLFF
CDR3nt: TGTGCCAGCACCCGGGGGGACATTGAAAAACTGTTTTTT

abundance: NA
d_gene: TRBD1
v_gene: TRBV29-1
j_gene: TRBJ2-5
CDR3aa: CSVELGQKETQYF
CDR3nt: TGCAGCGTTGAGCTGGGACAGAAAGAGACCCAGTACTTC

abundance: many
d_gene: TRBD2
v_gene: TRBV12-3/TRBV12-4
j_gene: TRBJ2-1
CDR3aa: CASSLVAGREFF
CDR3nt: TGTGCCAGCAGTCTGGTAGCGGGGAGGGAGTTCTTC

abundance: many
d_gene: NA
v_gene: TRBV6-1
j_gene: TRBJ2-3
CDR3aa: CASSPALNTDTQYF
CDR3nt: TGTGCCAGCAGTCCCGCATTAAACACAGATACGCAGTATTTT

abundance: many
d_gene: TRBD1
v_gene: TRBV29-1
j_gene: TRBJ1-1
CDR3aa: CSVGAQTGEAFF
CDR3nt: TGCAGCGTTGGGGCACAGACAGGGGAAGCTTTCTTT

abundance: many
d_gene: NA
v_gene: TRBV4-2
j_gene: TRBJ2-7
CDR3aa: CASSQDPYEQYF
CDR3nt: TGTGCCAGCAGCCAAGACCCCTACGAGCAGTACTTC

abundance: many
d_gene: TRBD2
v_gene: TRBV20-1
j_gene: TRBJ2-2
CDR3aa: CSARDLLAGAHTGELFF
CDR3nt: TGCAGTGCTAGAGATCTCCTAGCGGGAGCCCACACCGGGGAGCTGTTTTTT

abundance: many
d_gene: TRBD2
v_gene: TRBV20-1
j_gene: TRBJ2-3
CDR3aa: CSARDPSGSSTDTQYF
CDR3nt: TGCAGTGCTAGAGATCCTAGCGGGAGTTCTACAGATACGCAGTATTTT

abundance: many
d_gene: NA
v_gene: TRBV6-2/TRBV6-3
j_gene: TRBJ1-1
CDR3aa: CASSFLTGPTEAFF
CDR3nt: TGTGCCAGCAGTTTCTTGACAGGCCCCACTGAAGCTTTCTTT

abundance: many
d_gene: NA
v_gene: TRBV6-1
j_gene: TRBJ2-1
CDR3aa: CASTLYNEQFF
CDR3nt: TGTGCCAGCACCCTATACAATGAGCAGTTCTTC

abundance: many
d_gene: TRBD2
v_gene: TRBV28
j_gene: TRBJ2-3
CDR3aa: CASSPSSGRTDTQYF
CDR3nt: TGTGCCAGCAGCCCTTCTAGCGGCCGCACAGATACGCAGTATTTT

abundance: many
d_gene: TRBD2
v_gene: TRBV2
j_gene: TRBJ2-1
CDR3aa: CASEGLAAYNEQFF
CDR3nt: TGTGCCAGCGAGGGACTAGCGGCCTACAATGAGCAGTTCTTC

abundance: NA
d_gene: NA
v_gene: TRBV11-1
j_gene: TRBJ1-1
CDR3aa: CASSLLPGGVMDTEAFF
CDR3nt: TGTGCCAGCAGCTTACTCCCAGGTGGGGTGATGGACACTGAAGCTTTCTTT

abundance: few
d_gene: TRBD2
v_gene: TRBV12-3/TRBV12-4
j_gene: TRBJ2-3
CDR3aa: CASSLRPSGRTDTQYF
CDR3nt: TGTGCCAGCAGTCTGCGCCCGAGCGGGAGAACAGATACGCAGTATTTT

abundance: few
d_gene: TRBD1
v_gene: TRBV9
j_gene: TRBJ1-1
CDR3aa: CASSPGGIGNTEAFF
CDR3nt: TGTGCCAGCAGCCCAGGGGGCATAGGAAACACTGAAGCTTTCTTT

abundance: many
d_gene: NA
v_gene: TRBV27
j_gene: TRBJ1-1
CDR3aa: CASSMFTNTEAFF
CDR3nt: TGTGCCAGCAGTATGTTCACGAACACTGAAGCTTTCTTT

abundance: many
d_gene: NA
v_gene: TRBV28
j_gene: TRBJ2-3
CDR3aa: CASRTNTDTQYF
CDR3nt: TGTGCCAGCAGAACTAACACAGATACGCAGTATTTT

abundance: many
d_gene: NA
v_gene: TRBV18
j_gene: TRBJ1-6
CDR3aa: CASSLLTGTANNSPLHF
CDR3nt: TGTGCCAGCTCACTCCTTACCGGGACGGCGAATAATTCACCCCTCCACTTT

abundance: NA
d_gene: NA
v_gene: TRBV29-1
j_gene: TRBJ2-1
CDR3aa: CSVVSGPIVFF
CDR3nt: TGCAGCGTTGTAAGTGGGCCGATAGTGTTCTTC